The 27 T cell receptor beta chains in this list originate from one sample, sequenced in a study of cytomegalovirus exposure and HLA in healthy donors. It was with 60 Vbeta and 13 Jbeta primers that the PCR ran. Some clones are missing from TCRdb's copy, which holds only in-frame ones; the method was immunoSEQ multiplex PCR. The sample has fewer than 150,000 clones; 60% to 85% are singletons. Source material: PBMCs. The origin of the receptors is a man in his forties in good health and CMV-seropositive.

This clone has a handful of counts. The chain uses TRBV19 and TRBJ1-5; TRBD1 aligns across 11 bases. Looked up from germline, CDR1 is LNHDA and CDR2 is SQIVND (reference sequence). V was clipped by 3 bases and J by 6 bases; unmatched bases: 4. The CDR3 consists of 15 residues. The CDR3 loop reads CASSIGGQGGQPQHF. CDR3 nucleotide sequence: TGTGCCAGTAGTATCGGGGGACAGGGGGGTCAGCCCCAGCATTTT.

The CDR3 reads CASSLVNTEAFF. The CDR3 region has the DNA TGTGCCAGCAGCCTAGTGAACACTGAAGCTTTCTTT. The chain has TRBV6-6 and TRBJ1-1, with D unclear. The CDR3 totals 12 residues. The V gene lost 6 bases and the J gene lost 0 bases, with 5 bases spanning the gap. Per germline, CDR1 MNHNY and CDR2 SVGAGI (reference sequence).

The CDR3 loop reads CASSLGGTYGYTF. CDR3 in DNA: TGCGCCAGCAGCTTGGGGGGCACATATGGCTACACCTTC. The gene calls are TRBV5-1 and TRBJ1-2; D might be TRBD1 (5 bases). V was trimmed by 0 bases and J by 5 bases, leaving 8 bases between them. CDR1 is SGHRS and CDR2 is YFSETQ in the germline V gene. This CDR3 comprises 13 residues.

This clone was counted only a few times. The V gene is TRBV21-1, the J gene TRBJ1-1. TRBV21-1 is reported as a pseudogene. The length of the CDR3 is 18 residues. Here the CDR3 reads CASSKEDCREGLNTEAFF. Here the CDR3 DNA reads TGTGCCAGCAGCAAAGAAGACTGCAGGGAGGGGTTGAACACTGAAGCTTTCTTT.

The chain combines TRBV25-1 with TRBJ1-2, with a possible D match to TRBD1 (5 bases). The V end was cut by 2 bases, the J end by 5 bases, with 6 bases between. The CDR3 spans 12 residues. Germline V gives CDR1 MGHDK, CDR2 SYGVNS. The CDR3 spells CASSEQGYGYTF. CDR3 in DNA: TGTGCCAGCAGTGAACAGGGTTATGGCTACACCTTC.

The V call is TRBV7-9, the J call TRBJ2-2; tentatively, D is TRBD2 (6 bases). CDR1 is SEHNR, CDR2 FQNEAQ, per germline (reference sequence). This CDR3 comprises 13 residues. V lost 6 bases and J lost 5, with 10 bases in between. The CDR3 loop reads CASREEGTGELFF. In nucleotides, the CDR3 is TGTGCCAGCAGAGAGGAGGGGACCGGGGAGCTGTTTTTT.

This chain connects TRBV7-9 to TRBJ1-5, with TRBD1 matching 8 bases. Trimming at V came to 0 bases and at J to 0 bases, leaving 1 base not matched to a gene. Looked up from germline, CDR1 is SEHNR and CDR2 is FQNEAQ (reference sequence). This CDR3 spans 16 amino acids. CDR3 in DNA: TGTGCCAGCAGCTTAGCGGGGACAGGTAGCAATCAGCCCCAGCATTTT. Encoded protein: CASSLAGTGSNQPQHF.

The chain couples TRBV7-9 to TRBJ2-3, with D uncertain. Germline values: CDR1 SEHNR, CDR2 FQNEAQ (reference sequence). The CDR3 has 13 residues. V lost 5 bases and J lost 0, with 6 bases in between. The CDR3 DNA is TGTGCCAGCAGCCCCCCTAGCACAGATACGCAGTATTTT. This codes for CASSPPSTDTQYF.

The rearrangement links TRBV27 to TRBJ2-7, with TRBD1 identical over 10 bases. The CDR3 runs 16 residues. The germline CDR1 and CDR2 sequences are MNHEY and SMNVEV (reference sequence). V shed 4 bases and J 4 bases; nucleotides not matched to a gene: 10. CDR3 sequence reads: CASSSKRDRGTYEQYF. The CDR3 nucleotides read TGTGCCAGCAGTTCAAAACGGGACAGGGGAACGTACGAGCAGTACTTC.

The rearrangement uses TRBV10-3 and TRBJ2-7, with no clear D. The ends were cut back, 3 bases at V and 0 bases at J, with 3 bases in the middle. Germline V gene data show CDR1 as ENHRY and CDR2 as SYGVKD. The CDR3 length is 12 residues. This chain's CDR3 is CAISDSSYEQYF. DNA for the CDR3: TGTGCCATCAGTGACAGCTCCTACGAGCAGTACTTC.

The chain recombines TRBV9 with TRBJ2-3; D may be TRBD1 (5 bases). This CDR3 comprises 15 residues. V lost 0 bases and J lost 2, with 10 bases in between. Germline CDR1 SGDLS, CDR2 YYNGEE. The CDR3 DNA reads TGTGCCAGCAGCGTAGGTTGGACACCCACAGATACGCAGTATTTT. Amino acids: CASSVGWTPTDTQYF.

The chain combines TRBV6-6 with TRBJ2-1; 7 bases match TRBD1. The CDR3 totals 14 residues. V shed 4 bases, J shed 4 bases, and the junction held 4 bases outside the gene matches. The germline gives CDR1 MNHNY, CDR2 SVGAGI (reference sequence). The CDR3 region has the DNA TGTGCCAGCAGTTCCACGACAGGGTACAATGAGCAGTTCTTC. Its protein product is CASSSTTGYNEQFF.

This rearrangement joins TRBV9 to TRBJ2-3; 8 bases map to TRBD2. V lost 2 bases and J lost 4; bases outside the gene matches: 6. The CDR3 covers 15 residues. The germline V gene encodes CDR1 SGDLS and CDR2 YYNGEE. In nucleotides, the CDR3 is TGTGCCAGCAGCGTTTCCGGGAGGGGAGCAGATACGCAGTATTTT. It encodes CASSVSGRGADTQYF. The full variable domain, completed using reference TRBV9 and TRBJ2-3, is DSGVTQTPKHLITATGQRVTLRCSPRSGDLSVYWYQQSLDQGLQFLIQYYNGEERAKGNILERFSAQQFPDLHSELNLSSLELGDSALYFCASSVSGRGADTQYFGPGTRLTVL.

The gene calls are TRBV4-2 and TRBJ2-1; TRBD2 matches 11 bases. V shed 5 bases, J shed 9 bases, and the junction held 15 bases outside the gene matches. The CDR3 contains 17 residues. Germline V lookup: CDR1 LGHNA, CDR2 YNFKEQ. The CDR3 DNA follows: TGTGCCAGCAGCTTCAGAGGAGGGACTAGCGGTTGGGCTGAGCAGTTCTTC. Translating it yields CASSFRGGTSGWAEQFF.

V gene TRBV15 combines with J gene TRBJ2-7; 10 bases are shared with TRBD1. J lost 0 bases, V lost 0 bases, and 5 bases had no gene match. This CDR3 is built from 17 residues. Germline lookup yields CDR1 LNHNV and CDR2 YYDKDF (reference sequence). CDR3 bases: TGTGCCACCAGCAGAGAACCCGGGACAGGGGCCTCCTACGAGCAGTACTTC. Amino acid sequence: CATSREPGTGASYEQYF.

The rearrangement links TRBV9 to TRBJ2-1; 10 positions agree with TRBD2. Looked up from germline, CDR1 is SGDLS and CDR2 is YYNGEE. The CDR3 contains 15 residues. Losses at the gene ends were 3 bases for V and 4 bases for J; bases not matched to a gene: 4. CDR3 bases: TGTGCCAGCAGCGCAGCGGGGGGGATATACAATGAGCAGTTCTTC. This gives the protein CASSAAGGIYNEQFF.

V is TRBV10-2 and J is TRBJ2-7; D perhaps matches TRBD2 (7 bases). This CDR3 is 15 amino acids long. Between the trimmed V and J ends, which lost 0 bases and 3 bases, there was a span of 12 bases. Germline V gives CDR1 WSHSY, CDR2 SAAADI. In DNA, the CDR3 is TGCGCCAGCAGTGAGTCGTGGGGGGGGCGCTACGAGCAGTACTTC. This sequence encodes CASSESWGGRYEQYF.

This clone was picked up one time. The CDR3 sequence is CSATRGNEQFF. CDR3 bases: TGCAGTGCAACTAGAGGCAATGAGCAGTTCTTC. The gene calls are TRBV20-1 and TRBJ2-1, with D tentatively TRBD2 (5 bases). The CDR3 totals 11 residues. In germline, CDR1 is DFQATT, CDR2 SNEGSKA (reference sequence). Trimming removed 6 bases at V and 6 bases at J, with 9 bases between.

V and J are TRBV6-5 and TRBJ2-7, with TRBD2 as a possible D gene (5 bases). Per germline, CDR1 MNHEY and CDR2 SVGAGI. CDR3 length equals 15 residues. Trimming removed 6 bases from V and 0 bases from J, with 15 bases in between. CDR3 loop: CASSLGLLSSYEQYF. CDR3 sequence (DNA): TGTGCCAGCAGCCTCGGACTTCTGAGCTCCTACGAGCAGTACTTC.

The chain couples TRBV5-1 to TRBJ1-2, with 7 bases lining up with TRBD1. Germline CDR1 reads SGHRS; CDR2 reads YFSETQ. The CDR3 has 13 amino acids. V shed 3 bases and J 5 bases; nucleotides not matched to a gene: 4. CDR3 sequence (DNA): TGCGCCAGCAGCTCCGGGACAGTTTATGGCTACACCTTC. Translation: CASSSGTVYGYTF.

The V gene is TRBV19, the J gene TRBJ2-5; a possible D gene is TRBD1 (6 bases). TRBJ2-7 explains the end of the DNA better; the J call may be wrong. Germline V gene sequence: CDR1 LNHDA, CDR2 SQIVND (reference sequence). This CDR3 region has 14 residues. The CDR3 here is CASSLGRGSDEQYF. The CDR3 region has the DNA TGTGCCAGTAGTCTGGGCAGGGGAAGTGACGAGCAGTACTTC.

The chain is built from TRBV19 and TRBJ1-1, with D tentatively TRBD1 (5 bases). The germline V gene has CDR1 LNHDA and CDR2 SQIVND (reference sequence). V lost 7 bases, J lost 1 base, and 10 bases lay in between. CDR3 length: 13 residues. CDR3 in amino acids: CASTTGGNTEAFF. The CDR3 coding sequence is TGTGCCAGTACCACCGGGGGGAACACTGAAGCTTTCTTT.

This sequence joins TRBV30 and TRBJ2-2, with 10 bases that match TRBD1. The CDR3 is 14 residues long. Germline V gives CDR1 GTSNPN, CDR2 SVGIG (reference sequence). Trimming at V came to 8 bases and at J to 7 bases, leaving 10 bases not matched to a gene. This CDR3 reads CALGQGGSVGELFF. The DNA of the CDR3 is TGTGCCCTAGGACAGGGGGGATCAGTCGGGGAGCTGTTTTTT.

This clone was seen just once. The chain is built from TRBV2 and TRBJ2-2; 7 bases match TRBD2. The CDR3 consists of 14 residues. With V trimmed by 2 bases and J by 5 bases, 2 bases remained unmatched. Per the germline V gene, CDR1 is SNHLY and CDR2 is FYNNEI. The CDR3 loop reads CASSEIGRTGELFF. The CDR3, as DNA: TGTGCCAGCAGTGAAATCGGGAGGACCGGGGAGCTGTTTTTT. The full variable domain, in which reference TRBV2 and TRBJ2-2 provide the parts outside the CDR3, is EPEVTQTPSHQVTQMGQEVILRCVPISNHLYFYWYRQILGQKVEFLVSFYNNEISEKSEIFDDQFSVERPDGSNFTLKIRSTKLEDSAMYFCASSEIGRTGELFFGEGSRLTVL.

The chain is built from TRBV27 and TRBJ1-6, with TRBD1 matching 8 bases. The junction had 6 bases not matched to a gene; V was cut back by 6 bases and J by 5 bases. The CDR3 has 15 amino acids. Germline CDR1 is MNHEY and CDR2 is SMNVEV (reference sequence). CDR3 DNA: TGTGCCAGCAGAACAGGGGGAGTGAATAATTCACCCCTCCACTTT. This gives the protein CASRTGGVNNSPLHF.

V is TRBV5-1 and J is TRBJ2-7, with D possibly matching TRBD1 (5 bases). V dropped 0 bases and J dropped 5 bases, with 9 bases sitting between them. This CDR3 is built from 13 residues. CDR1 SGHRS and CDR2 YFSETQ come from the germline V gene. CDR3 in amino acids: CASSLEGSDEQYF. The CDR3 DNA is TGCGCCAGCAGCTTGGAGGGGTCCGACGAGCAGTACTTC.

The J gene is TRBJ1-4, the V gene TRBV5-8; D uncertain. The CDR3 has 11 residues. Trimming removed 2 bases from V and 7 bases from J, with 3 bases in between. Germline V gives CDR1 SGHTS, CDR2 YDEGEE. CDR3 sequence reads: CASSFSEKLFF. The CDR3 DNA is TGTGCCAGCAGCTTTAGTGAAAAACTGTTTTTT. Looking up the rest from reference TRBV5-8 and TRBJ1-4 gives the full variable domain: EAGVTQSPTHLIKTRGQQATLRCSPISGHTSVYWYQQALGLGLQFLLWYDEGEERNRGNFPPRFSGRQFPNYSSELNVNALELEDSALYLCASSFSEKLFFGSGTQLSVL.